This is a list of T cell receptor beta chains from one sample in a study of blood T cell repertoires in COVID-19. The protocol was immunoSEQ multiplex PCR, while the TCRdb copy is restricted to in-frame clones and leaves out a portion. The sample has roughly 21,000 clones; 85% to 90% are singletons. Source material: peripheral blood. Every receptor here comes from a man between 65 and 85 years old with active COVID-19. The CDR3 runs from the conserved cysteine through the conserved F or W. The order of the fields is V gene, clone size, CDR3 protein. The listing skips clone size in some rows; elsewhere it reads once, few, many or a size class.

V: TRBV5-1
size: -
CDR3: CASSWTGAGTEAFF

V: TRBV4-2
size: few
CDR3: CASSQREWNSPLHF

V: TRBV5-4
size: -
CDR3: CASSGPVASGGGRTDTQYF

V: TRBV3-1/TRBV3-2
size: -
CDR3: CASSQVGSPLHF

V: TRBV6-5
size: -
CDR3: CASSFGQARGGEYF

V: TRBV3-1/TRBV3-2
size: -
CDR3: CASSPNGQGYGYTF

V: TRBV7-9
size: -
CDR3: CASSITWGGDEKLFF

V: TRBV18
size: -
CDR3: CASSPSDRGHEQYF

V: TRBV27
size: -
CDR3: CASSLSRNRGLNTEAFF

V: TRBV7-7
size: -
CDR3: CASSATSGDPVETQYF

V: TRBV20-1
size: -
CDR3: CSASRTSGRTDTQYF

V: TRBV28
size: once
CDR3: CATHSGRGYNEQFF

V: TRBV4-1
size: -
CDR3: CASSQEQGTYGYTF

V: TRBV19
size: -
CDR3: CASSISGGSKETQYF

V: TRBV5-4
size: once
CDR3: CASSLFGTVGEQYF

V: TRBV15
size: -
CDR3: CATSRDYNTEAFF

V: TRBV30
size: -
CDR3: CAWKTRQGLRETQYF

V: TRBV10-2
size: -
CDR3: CASSESGGDGETQYF

V: TRBV7-2
size: -
CDR3: CASSSLQVTEAFF

V: TRBV19
size: -
CDR3: CASTDTGARANYGYTF

V: TRBV4-1
size: -
CDR3: CASSQSGQAYSNQPQHF

V: TRBV2
size: -
CDR3: CASSELPTGNEQFF

V: TRBV3-1/TRBV3-2
size: -
CDR3: CASSQEEGQETQYF

V: TRBV5-5
size: -
CDR3: CASSLVGTGALQETQYF

V: TRBV21-1
size: -
CDR3: CASSKDSTRVTTEAFF

V: TRBV7-8
size: -
CDR3: CASSLSAGGYGYTF

V: TRBV6-5
size: -
CDR3: CASSYVSGVGGELFF

V: TRBV10-1
size: once
CDR3: CASSDRTSGRGEQFF

V: TRBV3-1/TRBV3-2
size: -
CDR3: CASSPYRDKGDTEAFF

V: TRBV19
size: -
CDR3: CASSPFGGQSEQYF

V: TRBV27
size: -
CDR3: CASSPLAGAVNEQFF

V: TRBV11-3
size: once
CDR3: CASGTGPYNEQFF

V: TRBV2
size: once
CDR3: CASSPSTGANSPLHF

V: TRBV5-1
size: -
CDR3: CASSQKPGQGRFVGEKLFF

V: TRBV18
size: -
CDR3: CASSPRYLSTDTQYF

V: TRBV2
size: -
CDR3: CASSGLVSYEQYF

V: TRBV27
size: once
CDR3: CASSGQNLLTEAFF

V: TRBV10-1
size: -
CDR3: CASSEGTGHEKLFF

V: TRBV23-1
size: -
CDR3: CASSHLSTGNGSYEQYF

V: TRBV5-1
size: once
CDR3: CASSPRLSSYEQYF

V: TRBV2
size: -
CDR3: CASSAGTASTDTQYF